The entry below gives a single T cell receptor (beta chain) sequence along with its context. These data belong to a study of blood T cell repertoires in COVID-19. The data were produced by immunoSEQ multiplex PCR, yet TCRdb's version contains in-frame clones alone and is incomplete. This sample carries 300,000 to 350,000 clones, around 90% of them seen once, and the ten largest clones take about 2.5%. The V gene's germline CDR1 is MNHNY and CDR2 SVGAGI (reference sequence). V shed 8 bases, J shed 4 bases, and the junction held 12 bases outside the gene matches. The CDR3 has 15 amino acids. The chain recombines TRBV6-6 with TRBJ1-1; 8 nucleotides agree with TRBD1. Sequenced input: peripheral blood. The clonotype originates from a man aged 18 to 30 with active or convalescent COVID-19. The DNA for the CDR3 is TGTGCCAGCTGCGACCCACAGGGGGTAGGCACTGAAGCTTTCTTT. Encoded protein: CASCDPQGVGTEAFF.